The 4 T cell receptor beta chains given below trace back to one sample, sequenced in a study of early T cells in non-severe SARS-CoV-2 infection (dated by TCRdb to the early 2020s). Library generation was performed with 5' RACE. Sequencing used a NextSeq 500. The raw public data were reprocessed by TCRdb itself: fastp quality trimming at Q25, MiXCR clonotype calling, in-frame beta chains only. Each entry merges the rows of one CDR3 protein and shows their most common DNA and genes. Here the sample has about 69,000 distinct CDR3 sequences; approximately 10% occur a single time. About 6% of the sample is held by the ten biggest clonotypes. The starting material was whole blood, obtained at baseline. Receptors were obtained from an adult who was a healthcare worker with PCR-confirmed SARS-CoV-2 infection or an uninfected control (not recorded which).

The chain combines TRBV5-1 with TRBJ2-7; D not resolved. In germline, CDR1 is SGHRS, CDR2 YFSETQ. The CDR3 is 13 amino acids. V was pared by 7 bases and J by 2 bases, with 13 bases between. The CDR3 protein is CASGLDRTYEQYF. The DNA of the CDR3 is TGCGCCAGCGGTCTGGACCGGACCTACGAGCAGTACTTC.

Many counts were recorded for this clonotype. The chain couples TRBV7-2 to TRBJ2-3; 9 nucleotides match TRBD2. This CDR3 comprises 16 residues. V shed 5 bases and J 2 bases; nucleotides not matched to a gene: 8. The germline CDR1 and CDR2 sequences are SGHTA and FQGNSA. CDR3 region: CASSQSSGMITDTQYF. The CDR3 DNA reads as TGTGCCAGCAGCCAATCTAGCGGGATGATCACAGATACGCAGTATTTT.

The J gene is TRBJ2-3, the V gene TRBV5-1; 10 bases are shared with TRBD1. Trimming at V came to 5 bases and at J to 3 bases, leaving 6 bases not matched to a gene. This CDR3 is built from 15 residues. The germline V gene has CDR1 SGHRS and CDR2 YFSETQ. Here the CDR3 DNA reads TGCGCCAGCAGTCTCCGGGGACAGGGGACAGATACGCAGTATTTT. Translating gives CASSLRGQGTDTQYF. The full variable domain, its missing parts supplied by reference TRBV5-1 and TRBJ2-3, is KAGVTQTPRYLIKTRGQQVTLSCSPISGHRSVSWYQQTPGQGLQFLFEYFSETQRNKGNFPGRFSGRQFSNSRSEMNVSTLELGDSALYLCASSLRGQGTDTQYFGPGTRLTVL.

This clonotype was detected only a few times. The CDR3 reads CSVDAAAGELFF. CDR3 bases: TGCAGCGTTGACGCGGCGGCCGGGGAGCTGTTTTTT. This chain uses TRBV29-1 with TRBJ2-2; D unclear. The CDR3 totals 12 residues. V was pared by 3 bases and J by 6 bases, with 8 bases between. The germline gives CDR1 SQVTM, CDR2 ANQGSEA.